This entry is about one TCR beta chain. These data belong to a study of blood T cell repertoires in COVID-19. Study-level information: The cDNA or gDNA used as material had been derived from T cells, B-cell-depleted T cells, or PBMCs.

Original processing notes: How many nucleated cells were present was estimated from reference gene primer amplification. Sequencing was performed with immunoSEQ multiplex PCR; in TCRdb, only in-frame clones are kept and a portion is missing. The DNA was the basis for D and trimming; V, J and clone size are from that table. The data hold roughly 200,000 clones, with 75% to 95% observed a single time. The V segment lost 3 bases and the J segment 6 bases; nucleotides outside the gene matches: 6. Germline V gene data show CDR1 as SGHRS and CDR2 as YFSETQ. The CDR3 is 15 residues long. Source material: peripheral blood. The chain has TRBV5-1 and TRBJ2-1, with 10 bases aligning to TRBD1. This clonotype was obtained from a man in his forties or fifties with acute or convalescent COVID-19. CDR3 residues: CASSSRQGASNEQFF. CDR3 nucleotides: TGCGCCAGCAGCTCCCGACAGGGGGCCTCCAATGAGCAGTTCTTC.